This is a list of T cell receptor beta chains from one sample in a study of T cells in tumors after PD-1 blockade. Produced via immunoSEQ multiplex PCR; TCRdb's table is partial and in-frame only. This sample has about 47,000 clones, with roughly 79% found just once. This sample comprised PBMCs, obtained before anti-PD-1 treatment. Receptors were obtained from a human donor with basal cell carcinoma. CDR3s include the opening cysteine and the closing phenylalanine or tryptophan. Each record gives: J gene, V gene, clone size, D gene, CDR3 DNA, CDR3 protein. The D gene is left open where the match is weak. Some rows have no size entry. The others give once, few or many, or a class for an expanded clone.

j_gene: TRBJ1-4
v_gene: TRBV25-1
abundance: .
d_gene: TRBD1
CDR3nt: TGTGCCAGCAGTGAGGGACAGGGGACTAATGAAAAACTGTTTTTT
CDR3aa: CASSEGQGTNEKLFF

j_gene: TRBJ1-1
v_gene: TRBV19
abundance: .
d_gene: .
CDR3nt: TGTGCCAGTAGGTTGACCGGGGCAAACACTGAAGCTTTCTTT
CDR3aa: CASRLTGANTEAFF

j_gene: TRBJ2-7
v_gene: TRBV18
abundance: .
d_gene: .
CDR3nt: TGTGCCAGCTCACCGCCAGGGCCGGGGGAGCAGTACTTC
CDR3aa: CASSPPGPGEQYF

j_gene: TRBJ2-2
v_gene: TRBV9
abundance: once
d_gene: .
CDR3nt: TGTGCCAGCAGCGTAGAAGGCAGTCTCGGGGAGCTGTTTTTT
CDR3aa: CASSVEGSLGELFF

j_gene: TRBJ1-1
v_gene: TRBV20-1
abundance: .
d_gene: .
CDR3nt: TGCGCGAACGCGGAAGCTTTCTTT
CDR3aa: CANAEAFF

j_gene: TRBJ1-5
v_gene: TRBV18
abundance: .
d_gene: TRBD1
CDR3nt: TGTGCCGGACAGGGACCGGGCCAGCCCCAGCATTTT
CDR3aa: CAGQGPGQPQHF

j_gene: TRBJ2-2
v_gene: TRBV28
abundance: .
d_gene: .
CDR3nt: TGTGCCAGCAGTTTTAAGCGGAGGGGGGCCGGGGAGCTGTTTTTT
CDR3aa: CASSFKRRGAGELFF

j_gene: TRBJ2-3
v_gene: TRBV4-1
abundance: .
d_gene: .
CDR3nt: TGCGCCAGCAGCCAAGGAAGGGGGGGTGGCACAGATACGCAGTATTTT
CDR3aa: CASSQGRGGGTDTQYF

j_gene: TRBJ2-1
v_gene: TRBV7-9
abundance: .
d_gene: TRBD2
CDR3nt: TGTGCCAGCAGTTCCGGGACTAGCGGGTTTGAGCATGAGCAGTTCTTC
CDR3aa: CASSSGTSGFEHEQFF

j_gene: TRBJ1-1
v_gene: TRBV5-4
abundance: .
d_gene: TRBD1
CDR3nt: TGTGCCAGCAGCCTCTCCGGGACAGGGGGCGTAACTGAAGCTTTCTTT
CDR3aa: CASSLSGTGGVTEAFF

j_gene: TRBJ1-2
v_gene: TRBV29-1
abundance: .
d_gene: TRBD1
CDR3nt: TGCAGCGTAAACAGGGGAACCTACTATGGCTACACCTTC
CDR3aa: CSVNRGTYYGYTF

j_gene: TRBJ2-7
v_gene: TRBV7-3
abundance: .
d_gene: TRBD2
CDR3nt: TGTGCCAGCAGTTCCGTAGCGGGAGGGCCACGAGAGCAGTACTTC
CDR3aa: CASSSVAGGPREQYF

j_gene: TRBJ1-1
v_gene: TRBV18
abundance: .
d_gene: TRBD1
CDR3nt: TGTGCCAGCTCACCAAGGGACAGTAATCTAATGAACACTGAAGCTTTCTTT
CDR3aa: CASSPRDSNLMNTEAFF

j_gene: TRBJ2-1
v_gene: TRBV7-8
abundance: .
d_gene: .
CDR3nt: TGTGCCAGCAGCTTAGGGCAGGGGAGGTCAGATGAGCAGTTCTTC
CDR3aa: CASSLGQGRSDEQFF

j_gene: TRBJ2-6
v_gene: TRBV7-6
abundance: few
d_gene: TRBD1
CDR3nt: TGTGCCAGCAGCTCCGAATTTCCGGGACAGTCCATTGGTGGGGCCAACGTCCTGACTTTC
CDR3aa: CASSSEFPGQSIGGANVLTF

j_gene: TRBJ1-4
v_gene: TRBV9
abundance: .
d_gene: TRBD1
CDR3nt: TGTGCCAGCAGCGAAACCGGGACAGGGGTTGAAAAACTGTTTTTT
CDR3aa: CASSETGTGVEKLFF

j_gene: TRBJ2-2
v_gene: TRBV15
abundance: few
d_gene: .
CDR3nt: TGTGCCACCAGCAGCTTAAACACCGGGGAGCTGTTTTTT
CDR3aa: CATSSLNTGELFF

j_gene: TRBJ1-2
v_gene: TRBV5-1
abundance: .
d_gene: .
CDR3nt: TGCGCCAGCAGCACGCAGGGGATTAGCTATGGCTACACCTTC
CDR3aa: CASSTQGISYGYTF

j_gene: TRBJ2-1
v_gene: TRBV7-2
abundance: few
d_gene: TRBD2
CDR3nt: TGTGCCGCCCGACTAGCGGGACTCAATGAGCAGTTCTTC
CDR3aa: CAARLAGLNEQFF

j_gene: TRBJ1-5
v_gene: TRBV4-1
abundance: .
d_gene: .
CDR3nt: TGCGCCAGCAGCCAAGTCTGGGAAGCTCAGCCCCAGCATTTT
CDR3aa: CASSQVWEAQPQHF

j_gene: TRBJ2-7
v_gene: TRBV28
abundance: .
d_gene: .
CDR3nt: TGTGCCAGCAGTTTAGATCTCGGCTACGAGCAGTACTTC
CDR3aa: CASSLDLGYEQYF

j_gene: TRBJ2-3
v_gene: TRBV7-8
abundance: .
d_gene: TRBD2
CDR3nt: TGTGCCAGCAGCCGAGCGGGGGGCCGAGATACGCAGTATTTT
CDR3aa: CASSRAGGRDTQYF

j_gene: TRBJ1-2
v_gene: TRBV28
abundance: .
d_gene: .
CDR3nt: TGTGCCAGCAGTTCCCGGACAGCTAACTATGGCTACACCTTC
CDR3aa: CASSSRTANYGYTF

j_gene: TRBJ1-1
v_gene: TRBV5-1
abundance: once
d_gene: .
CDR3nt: TGCGCCAGCAGCTTCCAACAGGGTATTGAAGCTTTCTTT
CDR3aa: CASSFQQGIEAFF

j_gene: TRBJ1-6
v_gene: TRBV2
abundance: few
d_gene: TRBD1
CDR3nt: TGTGCCAGCAGTGTAAGGGACAGTACCCTCCACTTT
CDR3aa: CASSVRDSTLHF

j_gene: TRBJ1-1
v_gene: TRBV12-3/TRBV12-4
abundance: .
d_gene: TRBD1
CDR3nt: TGTGCCAGTCGACAGGGTCCGAACACTGAAGCTTTCTTT
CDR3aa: CASRQGPNTEAFF

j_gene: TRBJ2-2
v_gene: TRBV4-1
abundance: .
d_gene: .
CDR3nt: TGCGCCAGCAGCCCACGGACGGCGAACACCGGGGAGCTGTTTTTT
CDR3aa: CASSPRTANTGELFF

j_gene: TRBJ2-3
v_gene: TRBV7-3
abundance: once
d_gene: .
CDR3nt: TGTGCCAGCAGCTTATTGGCCTATAGCACAGATACGCAGTATTTT
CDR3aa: CASSLLAYSTDTQYF

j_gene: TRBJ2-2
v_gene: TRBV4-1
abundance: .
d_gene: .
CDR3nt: TGCGCCAGCAAGGCCGCGGTTCTCGGGGAGCTGTTTTTT
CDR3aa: CASKAAVLGELFF

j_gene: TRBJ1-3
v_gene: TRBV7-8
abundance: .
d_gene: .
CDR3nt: TGTGCCAGCAGCTTATCCACGGTAGGAGCCACCATATATTTT
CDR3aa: CASSLSTVGATIYF

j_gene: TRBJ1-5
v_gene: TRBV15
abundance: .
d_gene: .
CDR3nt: TGTGCCACCAGCCCCCCCAACCTGCTGTCCGGCGGCGATCAGCCCCAGCATTTT
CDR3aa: CATSPPNLLSGGDQPQHF

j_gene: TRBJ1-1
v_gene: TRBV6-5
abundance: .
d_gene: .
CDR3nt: TGTGCCAGCAGCCTCGACAGGCTGAGATACACTGAAGCTTTCTTT
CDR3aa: CASSLDRLRYTEAFF

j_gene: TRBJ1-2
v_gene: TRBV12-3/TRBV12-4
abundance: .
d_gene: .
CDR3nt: TGTGCCAGCAGCATAGGGTACGGCTACACCTTC
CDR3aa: CASSIGYGYTF

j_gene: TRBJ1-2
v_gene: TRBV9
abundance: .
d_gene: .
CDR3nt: TGTGCCAGCAGCGTAGCTATTACGGGTAACTATGGCTACACCTTC
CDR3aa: CASSVAITGNYGYTF

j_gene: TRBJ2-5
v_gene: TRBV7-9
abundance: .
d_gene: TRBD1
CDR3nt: TGTGCCAGCAGCTTTAACCCGACAGGGGCAGGGGAGACCCAGTACTTC
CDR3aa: CASSFNPTGAGETQYF

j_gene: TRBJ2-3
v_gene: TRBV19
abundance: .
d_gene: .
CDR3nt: TGTGCCAGTAGCCTGACTCCATCTAGCACAGATACGCAGTATTTT
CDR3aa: CASSLTPSSTDTQYF

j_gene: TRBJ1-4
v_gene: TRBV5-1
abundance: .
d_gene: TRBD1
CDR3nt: TGCGCCAGCAGCTTACAACAGGGGCCCAATGAAAAACTGTTTTTT
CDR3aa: CASSLQQGPNEKLFF

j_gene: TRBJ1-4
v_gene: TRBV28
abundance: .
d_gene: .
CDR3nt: TGTGCCAGCAGTTTATGGACTAATGAAAAACTGTTTTTT
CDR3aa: CASSLWTNEKLFF

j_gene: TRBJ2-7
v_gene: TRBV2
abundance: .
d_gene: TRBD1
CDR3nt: TGTGCCAGCAGTGACCGACAGGGTTTAACCTCCTACGAGCAGTACTTC
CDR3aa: CASSDRQGLTSYEQYF

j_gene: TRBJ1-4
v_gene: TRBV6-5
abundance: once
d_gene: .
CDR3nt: TGTGCCAGCGGAAGGGGAACTAATGAAAAACTGTTTTTT
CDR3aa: CASGRGTNEKLFF

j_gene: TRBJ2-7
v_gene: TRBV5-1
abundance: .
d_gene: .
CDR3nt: TGCGCCAGCAGAAATCGGACGGCAGTCCACGAGCAGTACTTC
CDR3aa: CASRNRTAVHEQYF

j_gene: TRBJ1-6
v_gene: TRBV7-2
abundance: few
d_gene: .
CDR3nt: TGTGCCAGCAGCCGGGAGAGCTCCTATAATTCACCCCTCCACTTT
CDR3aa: CASSRESSYNSPLHF